Listed below are T cell receptor beta chains from one sample, sequenced in a study of blood T cell repertoires in COVID-19. Measured with immunoSEQ multiplex PCR; TCRdb has only the in-frame clones, and not every one. The sample holds approximately 85,000 clones, around 90% seen once. Input material: peripheral blood. The receptors shown here come from a woman older than 75 with active or convalescent COVID-19. CDR3s include the opening cysteine and the closing phenylalanine or tryptophan. A D gene is named only where the DNA matches it firmly. Some rows have no size entry. The others give once, few or many, or a class for an expanded clone.

v_gene	j_gene	len	d_gene	abundance	CDR3aa	CDR3nt
TRBV6-1	TRBJ1-5	12	NA	once	CASTSLGQPQHF	TGTGCCAGCACCAGTCTGGGCCAGCCCCAGCATTTT
TRBV18	TRBJ1-6	14	NA	NA	CASSPYQADSPLHF	TGTGCCAGCTCACCTTATCAGGCAGATTCACCCCTCCACTTT
TRBV7-9	TRBJ2-3	13	NA	NA	CASSFSQTDTQYF	TGTGCCAGCAGCTTCTCTCAGACAGATACGCAGTATTTT
TRBV18	TRBJ1-3	16	TRBD1	NA	CASSPGQAISGNTIYF	TGTGCCAGCTCCCCGGGACAGGCCATCTCTGGAAACACCATATATTTT
TRBV6-5	TRBJ1-5	14	NA	NA	CASNSGKSNQPQHF	TGTGCCAGCAATTCAGGGAAAAGCAATCAGCCCCAGCATTTT
TRBV3-1/TRBV3-2	TRBJ1-2	15	NA	many	CASSPTTAPNYGYTF	TGTGCCAGCAGCCCAACGACAGCTCCTAACTATGGCTACACCTTC
TRBV6-6	TRBJ2-5	14	TRBD2	NA	CASNQAGEGETQYF	TGTGCCAGCAACCAAGCGGGAGAGGGAGAGACCCAGTACTTC
TRBV5-1	TRBJ1-1	14	NA	once	CASSPQGFRIEAFF	TGCGCCAGCAGCCCGCAGGGATTCCGGATTGAAGCTTTCTTT
TRBV13	TRBJ2-7	16	NA	NA	CASSLGLGGASYEQYF	TGTGCCAGCAGCTTAGGCCTAGGCGGGGCCTCCTACGAGCAGTACTTC
TRBV28	TRBJ1-1	12	NA	NA	CASGEVYTEAFF	TGTGCCAGCGGTGAGGTTTACACTGAAGCTTTCTTT
TRBV19	TRBJ2-7	15	TRBD2	NA	CASSVVSGRAYEQYF	TGTGCCAGTAGTGTCGTTAGCGGGAGAGCTTACGAGCAGTACTTC
TRBV4-1	TRBJ2-1	17	TRBD2	NA	CASSQDGLAGSYNEQFF	TGCGCCAGCAGCCAAGACGGACTAGCGGGCTCCTACAATGAGCAGTTCTTC
TRBV2	TRBJ1-6	13	NA	few	CASSDDRNSPLHF	TGTGCCAGCAGTGACGACAGGAATTCACCCCTCCACTTT
TRBV9	TRBJ1-2	16	NA	NA	CASSPSGAVANYGYTF	TGTGCCAGCAGCCCGAGCGGGGCAGTAGCTAACTATGGCTACACCTTC
TRBV5-1	TRBJ2-2	16	NA	NA	CASSLILQSNTGELFF	TGCGCCAGCAGCTTGATCCTACAGTCGAACACCGGGGAGCTGTTTTTT
TRBV25-1	TRBJ1-5	14	NA	NA	CASSDRGSHQPQHF	TGTGCCAGCAGTGATCGGGGATCCCATCAGCCCCAGCATTTT
TRBV3-1/TRBV3-2	TRBJ2-2	16	NA	NA	CASSQEGGTFTGELFF	TGTGCCAGCAGCCAAGAGGGCGGGACCTTCACCGGGGAGCTGTTTTTT
TRBV10-3	TRBJ2-1	14	TRBD1	NA	CAISTGTVINEQFF	TGTGCCATCAGTACCGGGACAGTTATCAATGAGCAGTTCTTC
TRBV30	TRBJ1-5	14	NA	NA	CAWRKGAANQPQHF	TGTGCCTGGAGAAAAGGGGCCGCCAATCAGCCCCAGCATTTT
TRBV6-2/TRBV6-3	TRBJ2-3	14	NA	NA	CASSFGLSTDTQYF	TGTGCCAGCAGTTTTGGACTAAGCACAGATACGCAGTATTTT
TRBV20-1	TRBJ2-6	15	NA	NA	CSASDNRAGANVLTF	TGCAGTGCTAGTGATAACAGGGCTGGGGCCAACGTCCTGACTTTC
TRBV6-1	TRBJ2-3	16	NA	few	CASSEGLLASTDTQYF	TGTGCCAGCAGTGAAGGATTACTAGCTAGCACAGATACGCAGTATTTT
TRBV5-1	TRBJ1-5	14	NA	few	CASSLTGLSQPQHF	TGCGCCAGCAGCTTGACAGGCCTCAGCCAGCCCCAGCATTTT
TRBV6-6	TRBJ2-3	17	TRBD2	NA	CASSPRTSGSPTDTQYF	TGTGCCAGCAGTCCTCGGACTAGCGGGAGCCCCACAGATACGCAGTATTTT
TRBV11-2	TRBJ2-7	17	TRBD2	NA	CASSKAGGGTNSYEQYF	TGTGCCAGCAGCAAAGCGGGAGGCGGGACTAACTCCTACGAGCAGTACTTC
TRBV28	TRBJ1-2	12	NA	NA	CATATDNYGYTF	TGTGCCACCGCTACAGATAACTATGGCTACACCTTC
TRBV28	TRBJ1-2	12	NA	NA	CASSFRDRGYTF	TGTGCCAGCAGTTTTAGAGACAGAGGCTACACCTTC
TRBV27	TRBJ2-1	15	NA	once	CASSFSLAGAGEQFF	TGTGCCAGCAGTTTCAGTCTTGCGGGGGCAGGTGAGCAGTTCTTC
TRBV14	TRBJ2-1	15	NA	NA	CASNSGGGSLVEQFF	TGTGCCAGCAACTCCGGGGGCGGGAGTCTTGTTGAGCAGTTCTTC